A single sample is the source of the 19 T cell receptor beta chains below, sequenced in a study of OX40 agonist ivuxolimab in advanced cancers. Assay: immunoSEQ multiplex PCR; the TCRdb copy retains only in-frame clones and omits some. The sample lists some 71,000 clones; less than 90% were seen once. Sample: CD4+ or CD8+ T cells sorted from blood, taken in a trial of the OX40 agonist ivuxolimab. All receptors derive from an adult with an advanced solid tumor such as melanoma, head and neck, liver or kidney cancer.

The chain has TRBV5-1 and TRBJ1-4; D remains ambiguous. In germline, CDR1 is SGHRS, CDR2 YFSETQ. The CDR3 length is 14 residues. V was trimmed by 1 base and J by 5 bases, leaving 9 bases between them. CDR3 sequence: CASSLKGLNEKLFF. The CDR3 DNA reads TGCGCCAGCAGCTTGAAAGGCTTAAATGAAAAACTGTTTTTT.

This clone was found a few times. V usage is TRBV7-8 and J usage is TRBJ2-4; TRBD2 matches 10 bases. Germline V gene data show CDR1 as SGHVS and CDR2 as FQNEAQ. V trimming: 5 bases; J trimming: 8 bases; junction bases outside the gene matches: 9. CDR3 length: 15 residues. The CDR3 region has the DNA TGTGCCAGCAGCGTGGAGCGGGGGGGCGGAGACATTCAGTACTTC. Amino acid sequence: CASSVERGGGDIQYF.

The rearrangement links TRBV19 to TRBJ1-2; D perhaps matches TRBD1 (5 bases). Trimming removed 5 bases at V and 2 bases at J, with 9 bases between. Germline lookup yields CDR1 LNHDA and CDR2 SQIVND (reference sequence). CDR3 size: 13 residues. In DNA form, the CDR3 reads TGTGCCAGTAGTGCGGGGCAAAACTATGGCTACACCTTC. Encoded protein: CASSAGQNYGYTF.

The gene calls are TRBV5-6 and TRBJ2-6; the D is unclear. CDR1 SGHDT and CDR2 YYEEEE come from the germline V gene. The CDR3 has 17 residues. Trimming left V 0 bases short and J 0 bases short, with 10 bases between. CDR3 region: CASSLDLTFSGANVLTF. CDR3 DNA: TGTGCCAGCAGCTTGGACCTAACCTTCTCTGGGGCCAACGTCCTGACTTTC.

This clone has only one observation. CDR3 DNA sequence: TGCGCCAGCAGCTGGGATGGTCCGAAGCCCACAGATACGCAGTATTTT. The encoded protein is CASSWDGPKPTDTQYF. The chain uses TRBV5-1 and TRBJ2-3; D call uncertain. This CDR3 is 16 amino acids long. V dropped 3 bases and J dropped 2 bases, with 16 bases sitting between them. The germline gives CDR1 SGHRS, CDR2 YFSETQ.

This chain joins TRBV10-3 and TRBJ1-2; 7 nucleotides agree with TRBD1. From germline, CDR1 is ENHRY and CDR2 SYGVKD. The CDR3 covers 13 residues. With 7 bases clipped from V and 6 bases from J, the junction kept 8 bases outside the gene matches. The CDR3, as DNA: TGTGCCATCACCCTCGACAGGGAAGATGGCTACACCTTC. Protein sequence: CAITLDREDGYTF.

This chain joins TRBV7-2 and TRBJ2-7; D uncertain. Deletions cut 5 bases from V and 1 base from J, with 12 bases between. The CDR3 covers 14 residues. Germline V gene lookup returns CDR1 SGHTA and CDR2 FQGNSA. This chain's CDR3 is CASSPSTGSYEQYF. In DNA, the CDR3 is TGTGCCAGCAGCCCATCGACTGGTTCCTACGAGCAGTACTTC.

The rearrangement links TRBV6-4 to TRBJ2-3, with unresolved D. Trimming pared 10 bases from V and 3 bases from J, leaving 17 bases between. Germline loops: CDR1 MRHNA, CDR2 SNTAGT. This CDR3 spans 14 amino acids. CDR3 nucleotide sequence: TGTGCCACCTCGAAAGGCAAGACTACAGATACGCAGTATTTT. This gives the protein CATSKGKTTDTQYF.

The J gene is TRBJ1-1, the V gene TRBV19; the D gene is possibly TRBD1 (5 bases). The V end lost 7 bases, the J end lost 5 bases, and 14 bases lay between the germline ends. The V gene's germline CDR1 is LNHDA and CDR2 SQIVND (reference sequence). CDR3 length: 13 residues. The CDR3 region is CASMGELLTEAFF. The CDR3 DNA reads as TGTGCCAGTATGGGGGAATTGCTTACTGAAGCTTTCTTT.

In DNA form, the CDR3 reads TGCGCCAGCAGCTGGACGGTTGAATCCACTGAAGCTTTCTTT. This codes for CASSWTVESTEAFF. The gene calls are TRBV5-1 and TRBJ1-1; D remains ambiguous. With 3 bases removed from V and 4 bases from J, the gap between germline ends came to 13 bases. The CDR3 covers 14 residues. Per germline, CDR1 SGHRS and CDR2 YFSETQ.

The rearrangement links TRBV5-1 to TRBJ1-5, with a tentative D call TRBD1 (6 bases). Trimming stripped 0 bases from V and 3 bases from J, with 13 bases between. The CDR3 sequence is 16 residues long. The germline V gene has CDR1 SGHRS and CDR2 YFSETQ. The CDR3 region has the DNA TGCGCCAGCAGCTTGGAGTCGGACAGCGACAATCAGCCCCAGCATTTT. Its translation is CASSLESDSDNQPQHF.

The J gene is TRBJ1-1, the V gene TRBV7-2, with 8 bases lining up with TRBD1. The CDR3 consists of 13 residues. CDR1 and CDR2 from the germline V gene are SGHTA and FQGNSA. With 1 base clipped from V and 12 bases from J, the junction kept 7 bases outside the gene matches. The CDR3: CASSLEAGGKTFF. The CDR3 DNA is TGTGCCAGCAGCTTAGAAGCAGGGGGCAAAACTTTCTTT.

The chain employs TRBV5-1 and TRBJ1-2; D not certain. Germline lookup yields CDR1 SGHRS and CDR2 YFSETQ. V shed 1 base and J shed 4 bases, with 8 bases lying between them. The CDR3 spans 13 residues. The chain's CDR3 is CASSLRLGYGYTF. CDR3 bases: TGCGCCAGCAGCTTGAGACTTGGCTATGGCTACACCTTC.

The chain employs TRBV5-8 and TRBJ1-5; D is uncertain. CDR1 and CDR2 from the germline V gene are SGHTS and YDEGEE. The CDR3 runs 13 residues. V lost 4 bases and J 5 bases, leaving 10 bases between the germline ends. CDR3 protein: CASSRLRDQPQHF. CDR3 bases: TGTGCCAGCAGCCGACTAAGGGATCAGCCCCAGCATTTT.

The chain joins TRBV19 to TRBJ2-1; 10 bases map to TRBD2. V shed 4 bases and J 3 bases; nucleotides not matched to a gene: 9. Germline CDR1 is LNHDA and CDR2 is SQIVND (reference sequence). The CDR3 is 17 amino acids. This CDR3 reads CASSTYQREGHYNEQFF. Here the CDR3 DNA reads TGTGCCAGTAGTACCTATCAGCGGGAGGGCCACTACAATGAGCAGTTCTTC. The full variable domain, completed using reference TRBV19 and TRBJ2-1, is DGGITQSPKYLFRKEGQNVTLSCEQNLNHDAMYWYRQDPGQGLRLIYYSQIVNDFQKGDIAEGYSVSREKKESFPLTVTSAQKNPTAFYLCASSTYQREGHYNEQFFGPGTRLTVL.

This chain uses TRBV7-9 with TRBJ2-1, with D possibly TRBD2 on 6 matching bases. V gave up 7 bases and J gave up 4 bases, with 14 bases separating them. The germline CDR1 and CDR2 sequences are SEHNR and FQNEAQ (reference sequence). CDR3 length: 14 amino acids. The CDR3 loop is CASTGFGTYNEQFF. The DNA for the CDR3 is TGTGCCAGCACCGGATTCGGGACTTACAATGAGCAGTTCTTC. Supplemented by reference TRBV7-9 and TRBJ2-1, the full variable domain reads DTGVSQNPRHKITKRGQNVTFRCDPISEHNRLYWYRQTLGQGPEFLTYFQNEAQLEKSRLLSDRFSAERPKGSFSTLEIQRTEQGDSAMYLCASTGFGTYNEQFFGPGTRLTVL.

The CDR3 bases are TGTGCCAGCAGCTTAGCCTTACTTTCACAGCCCCAGCATTTT. Its protein product is CASSLALLSQPQHF. The V gene is TRBV7-8, the J gene TRBJ1-5; D is uncertain. Germline lookup yields CDR1 SGHVS and CDR2 FQNEAQ. V was cut by 0 bases and J by 7 bases, with 10 bases left in between. CDR3 length: 14 amino acids. Full variable domain (outside the CDR3, taken from reference TRBV7-8 and TRBJ1-5): GAGVSQSPRYKVAKRGQDVALRCDPISGHVSLFWYQQALGQGPEFLTYFQNEAQLDKSGLPSDRFFAERPEGSVSTLKIQRTQQEDSAVYLCASSLALLSQPQHFGDGTRLSIL.

This chain links TRBV28 with TRBJ2-3; D unclear. Germline assignment: CDR1 MDHEN and CDR2 SYDVKM. Trimming shortened V by 6 bases and J by 6 bases, and 13 bases separated the two germline ends. CDR3 size: 13 residues. CDR3 sequence: CASSVPAGDTQYF. The CDR3 nucleotides are TGTGCCAGCAGCGTCCCGGCCGGCGATACGCAGTATTTT.

The chain combines TRBV6-1 with TRBJ2-3; tentatively, D is TRBD2 (5 bases). Germline-derived CDR1 and CDR2 are MNHNS and SASEGT. The CDR3 contains 12 residues. Trimming removed 10 bases at V and 4 bases at J, with 12 bases between. CDR3 DNA: TGTGCCACTTCCGGGGATTCAGATACGCAGTATTTT. Translating it yields CATSGDSDTQYF.